The 6 T cell receptor beta chains below all came from one sample that was sequenced in a study of blood T cell repertoires in COVID-19. TCRdb keeps only in-frame clones here, not all; method: immunoSEQ multiplex PCR. Found here are 200,000 to 300,000 clones, 84% of them singletons; the top ten hold 8% to 9.5%. The sequenced sample was peripheral blood. The receptors stem from a human donor in a cohort sampled during active COVID-19.

There are many counts of this clone. V is TRBV5-4 and J is TRBJ2-7; 8 bases line up with TRBD1. CDR1 and CDR2 from the germline V gene are SGHNT and YYREEE (reference sequence). The CDR3 consists of 13 residues. V shed 2 bases and J 2 bases; nucleotides not matched to a gene: 0. Here the CDR3 DNA reads TGTGCCAGCAGCTTACAGGGGGCCTACGAGCAGTACTTC. Translation gives CASSLQGAYEQYF.

This clone was found a few times. The chain uses TRBV2 and TRBJ2-5; TRBD1 is a possible D gene (6 bases). This CDR3 region has 13 residues. V lost 6 bases and J 5 bases, leaving 13 bases between the germline ends. Germline CDR1 reads SNHLY; CDR2 reads FYNNEI. Here the CDR3 DNA reads TGTGCCAGCAGACCAACAGGGCGGGAGACCCAGTACTTC. Its translation: CASRPTGRETQYF.

The chain is built from TRBV6-2 or TRBV6-3 and TRBJ2-1; tentative D call: TRBD2 (6 bases). Trimming took 6 bases from V and 11 from J, leaving 14 bases between them. CDR3 length: 12 residues. In germline, CDR1 is MNHEY, CDR2 SVGEGT. In nucleotides, the CDR3 is TGTGCCAGCAGCCCTAGGAGGGGAAAGCAGTTCTTC. Translating gives CASSPRRGKQFF.

The chain links TRBV11-2 to TRBJ1-1; D possibly corresponds to TRBD1 (5 bases). Per the germline V gene, CDR1 is SGHAT and CDR2 is FQNNGV. The CDR3 loop spans 15 amino acids. The ends were cut back, 5 bases at V and 3 bases at J, with 16 bases in the middle. The CDR3 region is CASSQRQGGDTEAFF. CDR3 sequence (DNA): TGTGCCAGCAGCCAGAGGCAGGGAGGGGACACTGAAGCTTTCTTT.

This clone showed up just a few times. The CDR3 spells CASSVVDLGAQFF. The CDR3 DNA follows: TGTGCCAGCAGCGTAGTAGATTTGGGGGCCCAGTTCTTC. V and J are TRBV9 and TRBJ2-1; D might be TRBD1 (6 bases). The CDR3 totals 13 residues. Germline V gene data show CDR1 as SGDLS and CDR2 as YYNGEE. The V gene lost 0 bases and the J gene lost 13 bases, with 14 bases spanning the gap.

The chain joins TRBV19 to TRBJ1-2; TRBD1 matches at 10 bases. This CDR3 spans 15 amino acids. CDR1 and CDR2 (germline): LNHDA, SQIVND (reference sequence). V dropped 7 bases and J dropped 4; count of bases not matched to a gene: 9. CDR3 nucleotides: TGTGCCAGTACGGGACAGGGGTTACGTGTCTATGGCTACACCTTC. This sequence encodes CASTGQGLRVYGYTF.